This T cell receptor (beta chain) was identified in a study of shared clonotypes between healthy human individuals. The study's findings and limits: A small donor pool kept down the genetic and exposure-history diversity that was represented. Generation probabilities of non-shared clonotypes were lower (relative to those shared by all four donors). Larger estimated richness was generally seen in naive subsets than in memory subsets.

Genomic DNA belonging to each subset was distributed in equal measure over several immunoSEQ plates. The repertoire was sequenced with immunoSEQ multiplex PCR; TCRdb's copy has only in-frame clones and lacks some. Among approximately 650,000 clones, 95% to 96% were seen once, and the ten largest hold approximately 0.1%. Trimming removed 7 bases at V and 12 bases at J, with 16 bases between. The CDR3 has 11 residues. Germline V lookup: CDR1 GTSNPN, CDR2 SVGIG (reference sequence). With respect to this clone: The target antigen is unknown.

CD45RO-negative CD8 cells positively selected for CCR7 made up the naive population, which excluded terminally differentiated effector memory CD45RA+ cells. The sequence came from a woman aged 25 to 39 in good health. V usage is TRBV30 and J usage is TRBJ2-1; perhaps D is TRBD1 or TRBD2 (6 bases each). Specimen: naive CD8+ T cells sorted from blood. As DNA, the CDR3 is TGTGCCTCCTCCCCGCGGGACACGCAGTTCTTC. Translating it yields CASSPRDTQFF.